There are a few counts of the clone carrying this TCR beta chain. The antigen remains undetermined. With a J-beta primer mix and a sample-barcoded 5' primer, a second PCR ran about 7 to 12 cycles. TCRdb recomputed calls from the 5' RACE reads with MiXCR, one row per CDR3 protein. There are 800,000 or so distinct CDR3 sequences in the sample; about 25% occur only once, and under 4.5% lies in the top ten. The data are from a study of blood T cells in healthy people across ages. The CDR3 runs 16 residues. The V gene's germline CDR1 is DFQATT and CDR2 SNEGSKA (reference sequence). Trimming at V came to 1 base and at J to 4 bases, leaving 12 bases not matched to a gene. The study's findings and limits: The study found more naive CD4+ cells and higher diversity in long-lived than aged donors.

These data are also associated with another study on T cells of mothers and their children. This second study notes: Persisting microchimeric T cell clones went undetected.

This clonotype was obtained from a boy aged 5-17 years in good health. V is TRBV20-1 and J is TRBJ2-7; 8 nucleotides match TRBD2. The specimen was blood. CDR3 loop: CSARGTAGGTGYEQYF. CDR3 in DNA: TGCAGTGCTAGAGGCACCGCGGGGGGAACAGGGTACGAGCAGTACTTC.